Presented here are 28 T cell receptor beta chains from one specimen sequenced in a study of a mutant IDH1 vaccine in newly diagnosed glioma. Data came from immunoSEQ multiplex PCR; TCRdb stores just in-frame clones and leaves some out. The table lists about 51,000 clones, around four fifths of them singletons. No antigens are known for them. Time point in this sample: week 5, during vaccination. The content of each vaccine dose was 300 ug of mutant IDH1 20-mer peptide, and topical imiquimod accompanied it. The input for sequencing was PBMCs, taken from a glioma patient whose treatment included an IDH1 peptide vaccine. These receptors were collected from a woman aged 40 to 50 with glioma.

This chain joins TRBV6-1 and TRBJ2-7; D is possibly TRBD1 or TRBD2 (6 bases each). This CDR3 is 14 amino acids long. The V gene's germline CDR1 is MNHNS and CDR2 SASEGT. V was clipped by 6 bases and J by 2 bases, with 14 bases between them. CDR3 DNA sequence: TGTGCCAGCAGGAGGGGGACTGAGGCCTACGAGCAGTACTTC. Protein sequence: CASRRGTEAYEQYF.

The V call is TRBV6-1, the J call TRBJ1-6, with TRBD1 matching over 10 bases. Germline-derived CDR1 and CDR2 are MNHNS and SASEGT. V shed 6 bases and J 9 bases; nucleotides not matched to a gene: 8. This CDR3 region has 15 residues. The CDR3 spells CASSRAGQGSSPLHF. Here the CDR3 DNA reads TGTGCCAGCAGCCGAGCGGGACAGGGGAGTTCACCCCTCCACTTT.

This clone was observed a handful of times. The CDR3 DNA is TGTGCTAGTGGTTTGGCTGTTGGGACGGAGTCTTACTATGGCTACACCTTC. It codes for CASGLAVGTESYYGYTF. This chain links TRBV12-5 with TRBJ1-2; TRBD1 might be the D (5 bases). This CDR3 comprises 17 residues. V was cut by 1 base and J by 3 bases, with 18 bases left in between. The V gene's germline CDR1 is LGHNT and CDR2 FRNRAP.

The chain links TRBV9 to TRBJ2-3; D is possibly TRBD1 (5 bases). Trimming left V 0 bases short and J 1 base short, with 15 bases between. CDR3 length: 17 amino acids. Germline lookup yields CDR1 SGDLS and CDR2 YYNGEE. CDR3 region: CASSVGSSGARTDTQYF. The CDR3 DNA is TGTGCCAGCAGCGTAGGGAGCTCTGGGGCCCGCACAGATACGCAGTATTTT.

V is TRBV7-8 and J is TRBJ1-1; the D is unclear. Per the germline V gene, CDR1 is SGHVS and CDR2 is FQNEAQ. The CDR3 runs to 13 residues. V dropped 1 base and J dropped 2 bases, with 5 bases sitting between them. The CDR3 loop is CASSLGENTEAFF. DNA for the CDR3: TGTGCCAGCAGCTTAGGGGAAAACACTGAAGCTTTCTTT.

The chain links TRBV15 to TRBJ1-1; no reliable D call. Germline CDR1 and CDR2: LNHNV and YYDKDF (reference sequence). The CDR3 loop spans 13 amino acids. V lost 3 bases to trimming and J lost 0 bases, with 5 bases between them. CDR3 bases: TGTGCCACCAGCAGCGTCATGAACACTGAAGCTTTCTTT. Translated, it gives CATSSVMNTEAFF.

This chain uses TRBV5-1 with TRBJ2-7; D perhaps matches TRBD2 (6 bases). With 4 bases removed from V and 2 bases from J, the gap between germline ends came to 16 bases. CDR1 and CDR2 (germline): SGHRS, YFSETQ. The CDR3 is 15 amino acids. CDR3 amino acids: CASSGGQGTAYEQYF. CDR3 bases: TGCGCCAGCAGCGGAGGGCAGGGTACTGCCTACGAGCAGTACTTC.

The chain has TRBV2 and TRBJ2-3, with 7 bases identical to TRBD2. Germline V gene lookup returns CDR1 SNHLY and CDR2 FYNNEI. The CDR3 is made up of 17 amino acids. The trim removed 5 bases at V and 0 bases at J, leaving 11 bases unmatched. CDR3 protein: CASSSYSSGPSTDTQYF. CDR3 nucleotide sequence: TGTGCCAGCAGTTCCTACTCTAGCGGACCTAGCACAGATACGCAGTATTTT.

The rearrangement joins TRBV30 to TRBJ1-4; D is unclear. This CDR3 comprises 9 residues. Germline CDR1 is GTSNPN and CDR2 is SVGIG (reference sequence). The CDR3 bases are TGTGCTAGGGCAGCAAAACTGTTTTTT. It specifies CARAAKLFF. The variable domain in full, with the rest retrieved from reference TRBV30 and TRBJ1-4, is SQTIHQWPATLVQPVGSPLSLECTVEGTSNPNLYWYRQAAGRGLQLLFYSVGIGQISSEVPQNLSASRPQDRQFILSSKKLLLSDSGFYLCARAAKLFFGSGTQLSVL.

This chain joins TRBV5-8 and TRBJ2-5, with D possibly called TRBD1 or TRBD2 (5 bases each). Between the trimmed V and J ends, which lost 3 bases and 5 bases, there was a span of 17 bases. CDR1 and CDR2 (germline): SGHTS, YDEGEE. The CDR3 is 15 residues long. CDR3 region: CASSSTGTPEETQYF. In DNA form, the CDR3 reads TGTGCCAGCAGCTCAACCGGGACCCCCGAGGAGACCCAGTACTTC.

This chain connects TRBV4-3 to TRBJ1-2; 8 bases map to TRBD1. Germline V gives CDR1 LGHNA, CDR2 YSLEER. The CDR3 has 15 amino acids. Trimming took 4 bases from V and 5 from J; bases not matched to a gene: 9. CDR3 amino acids: CASSPGTGRIYGYTF. The CDR3 coding sequence is TGCGCCAGCAGCCCCGGGACAGGTCGGATATATGGCTACACCTTC.

The chain combines TRBV9 with TRBJ2-1; D is unresolved. Looked up from germline, CDR1 is SGDLS and CDR2 is YYNGEE. The CDR3 has 15 amino acids. The V gene lost 0 bases and the J gene lost 7 bases, with 14 bases spanning the gap. The CDR3 coding sequence is TGTGCCAGCAGCGTAGGGAAGGACGGTCGGAATGAGCAGTTCTTC. This encodes CASSVGKDGRNEQFF.

This clone was seen just once. The rearrangement joins TRBV9 to TRBJ1-5; no clear D gene. This CDR3 is 14 amino acids long. Germline V gene lookup returns CDR1 SGDLS and CDR2 YYNGEE. V was cut by 3 bases and J by 1 base, with 8 bases left in between. CDR3 coding DNA: TGTGCCAGCAGCGAATACGGGAGCAATCAGCCCCAGCATTTT. It specifies CASSEYGSNQPQHF.

V usage is TRBV5-1 and J usage is TRBJ2-7; TRBD1 aligns across 10 bases. The CDR3 sequence is 14 residues long. The germline V gene encodes CDR1 SGHRS and CDR2 YFSETQ. J was trimmed by 0 bases and V by 7 bases; bases with no gene match: 4. The CDR3 nucleotides read TGCGCCAGCCAGGACAGGGGGAGCTCCTACGAGCAGTACTTC. Its translation is CASQDRGSSYEQYF.

The rearrangement joins TRBV6-4 to TRBJ2-1; 10 nucleotides agree with TRBD2. In germline, CDR1 is MRHNA, CDR2 SNTAGT. Trimming at V came to 4 bases and at J to 7 bases, leaving 4 bases not matched to a gene. CDR3 length: 14 residues. CDR3 residues: CASSVAGGRNEQFF. The CDR3 DNA reads TGTGCCAGCAGTGTAGCGGGGGGTAGGAATGAGCAGTTCTTC.

CDR3 protein: CASSSKTGDGANVLTF. DNA for the CDR3: TGTGCCAGCAGTTCCAAGACAGGGGACGGGGCCAACGTCCTGACTTTC. This chain joins TRBV6-5 and TRBJ2-6, with 8 bases matching TRBD1. In germline, CDR1 is MNHEY, CDR2 SVGAGI. The CDR3 has 16 amino acids. Trimming at V came to 4 bases and at J to 4 bases, leaving 6 bases not matched to a gene.

The J gene is TRBJ2-5, the V gene TRBV15; weak D call: TRBD2 (6 bases). The germline V gene encodes CDR1 LNHNV and CDR2 YYDKDF (reference sequence). The CDR3 contains 13 residues. Between the trimmed V and J ends, which lost 4 bases and 4 bases, there was a span of 10 bases. The CDR3 loop is CATSMNGGETQYF. The CDR3 nucleotides read TGTGCCACCAGCATGAACGGGGGAGAGACCCAGTACTTC. Drawing the rest from reference TRBV15 and TRBJ2-5, the complete variable domain is DAMVIQNPRYQVTQFGKPVTLSCSQTLNHNVMYWYQQKSSQAPKLLFHYYDKDFNNEADTPDNFQSRRPNTSFCFLDIRSPGLGDTAMYLCATSMNGGETQYFGPGTRLLVL.

The chain has TRBV5-4 and TRBJ2-5; 9 bases agree with TRBD2. Per the germline V gene, CDR1 is SGHNT and CDR2 is YYREEE (reference sequence). The trim removed 5 bases at V and 4 bases at J, leaving 9 bases unmatched. This CDR3 comprises 15 residues. The CDR3 protein is CASRFGGGGRETQYF. The CDR3, as DNA: TGTGCCAGCAGGTTCGGCGGGGGGGGAAGAGAGACCCAGTACTTC.

J is TRBJ1-1 and V is TRBV7-9; D possibly corresponds to TRBD1 (5 bases). The CDR3 sequence is 16 residues long. The ends were cut back, 4 bases at V and 1 base at J, with 16 bases in the middle. Per the germline V gene, CDR1 is SEHNR and CDR2 is FQNEAQ (reference sequence). CDR3 bases: TGTGCCAGCAGCTCGCCACCGGGACGAGGGAACACTGAAGCTTTCTTT. Translated: CASSSPPGRGNTEAFF.

The gene calls are TRBV5-1 and TRBJ2-2, with a tentative D call TRBD2 (6 bases). V lost 4 bases to trimming and J lost 0 bases, with 10 bases between them. Germline V gene sequence: CDR1 SGHRS, CDR2 YFSETQ. The CDR3 runs 15 residues. CDR3 loop: CASSRDSANTGELFF. The CDR3 coding sequence is TGCGCCAGCAGCCGGGACTCCGCGAACACCGGGGAGCTGTTTTTT. Together with reference TRBV5-1 and TRBJ2-2, the CDR3 gives the full variable domain: KAGVTQTPRYLIKTRGQQVTLSCSPISGHRSVSWYQQTPGQGLQFLFEYFSETQRNKGNFPGRFSGRQFSNSRSEMNVSTLELGDSALYLCASSRDSANTGELFFGEGSRLTVL.

V usage is TRBV10-3 and J usage is TRBJ1-2, with a weak D call TRBD1 (5 bases). Germline V lookup: CDR1 ENHRY, CDR2 SYGVKD. Trimming removed 4 bases at V and 7 bases at J, with 19 bases between. CDR3 size: 15 residues. CDR3 loop: CAISARGVPQGGYTF. Written as DNA, the CDR3 is TGTGCCATCAGTGCCCGTGGGGTGCCCCAGGGTGGCTACACCTTC.

This clone was seen more than once but under ten times. This chain joins TRBV25-1 and TRBJ1-4; TRBD1 aligns across 8 bases. CDR1 and CDR2 (germline): MGHDK, SYGVNS. The length of the CDR3 is 14 residues. Trimming at V came to 5 bases and at J to 4 bases, leaving 3 bases not matched to a gene. CDR3 region: CASSPDRGNEKLFF. The DNA of the CDR3 is TGTGCCAGCAGTCCTGACAGGGGTAATGAAAAACTGTTTTTT. Looking up the rest from reference TRBV25-1 and TRBJ1-4 gives the full variable domain: EADIYQTPRYLVIGTGKKITLECSQTMGHDKMYWYQQDPGMELHLIHYSYGVNSTEKGDLSSESTVSRIRTEHFPLTLESARPSHTSQYLCASSPDRGNEKLFFGSGTQLSVL.

The chain recombines TRBV7-2 with TRBJ1-1; 9 nucleotides line up with TRBD1. CDR3 size: 13 residues. J gave up 8 bases and V 5 bases, and 6 bases lay outside the gene matches. Germline CDR1 reads SGHTA; CDR2 reads FQGNSA. CDR3 in amino acids: CASSPNRGQEAFF. DNA for the CDR3: TGTGCCAGCAGCCCTAACAGGGGGCAGGAAGCTTTCTTT.

The genes are TRBV27 and TRBJ1-4; D uncertain. Germline V gene sequence: CDR1 MNHEY, CDR2 SMNVEV (reference sequence). The CDR3 is 14 amino acids. V was shortened by 6 bases and J by 4 bases, with 12 bases between the two germline ends. CDR3 region: CASSPIGHNEKLFF. The CDR3 DNA reads as TGTGCCAGCAGCCCTATAGGCCATAATGAAAAACTGTTTTTT. The whole variable domain, remainder taken from reference TRBV27 and TRBJ1-4, is EAQVTQNPRYLITVTGKKLTVTCSQNMNHEYMSWYRQDPGLGLRQIYYSMNVEVTDKGDVPEGYKVSRKEKRNFPLILESPSPNQTSLYFCASSPIGHNEKLFFGSGTQLSVL.

The chain recombines TRBV4-3 with TRBJ1-6; unclear D gene. The germline gives CDR1 LGHNA, CDR2 YSLEER. There are 17 residues in the CDR3. Trimming took 0 bases from V and 0 from J, leaving 9 bases between them. CDR3 amino acids: CASSQEWASSYNSPLHF. The DNA of the CDR3 is TGCGCCAGCAGCCAAGAGTGGGCGAGCTCCTATAATTCACCCCTCCACTTT.

CDR3 region: CASSYLWTGWDTEAFF. The CDR3 nucleotides are TGTGCCAGCAGTTACCTCTGGACAGGGTGGGACACTGAAGCTTTCTTT. This chain joins TRBV6-5 and TRBJ1-1, with 8 nucleotides matching TRBD1. V shed 2 bases, J shed 3 bases, and the junction held 8 bases outside the gene matches. CDR1 MNHEY and CDR2 SVGAGI come from the germline V gene. The CDR3 contains 16 residues.

J is TRBJ1-3 and V is TRBV28, with D uncertain. The V end lost 5 bases, the J end lost 4 bases, and 15 bases lay between the germline ends. This CDR3 region has 15 residues. CDR1 is MDHEN, CDR2 SYDVKM, per germline. In DNA, the CDR3 is TGTGCCAGCAGTCACACTAGGGCTGGGGGAAACACCATATATTTT. Residues: CASSHTRAGGNTIYF.

This clone appeared a few times. This chain connects TRBV28 to TRBJ2-5, with no clear D. CDR1 is MDHEN and CDR2 is SYDVKM in the germline V gene. The CDR3 is made up of 12 amino acids. Trimming pared 6 bases from V and 5 bases from J, leaving 10 bases between. CDR3 sequence: CASSLISETQYF. The DNA of the CDR3 is TGTGCCAGCAGCCTTATCTCGGAGACCCAGTACTTC.